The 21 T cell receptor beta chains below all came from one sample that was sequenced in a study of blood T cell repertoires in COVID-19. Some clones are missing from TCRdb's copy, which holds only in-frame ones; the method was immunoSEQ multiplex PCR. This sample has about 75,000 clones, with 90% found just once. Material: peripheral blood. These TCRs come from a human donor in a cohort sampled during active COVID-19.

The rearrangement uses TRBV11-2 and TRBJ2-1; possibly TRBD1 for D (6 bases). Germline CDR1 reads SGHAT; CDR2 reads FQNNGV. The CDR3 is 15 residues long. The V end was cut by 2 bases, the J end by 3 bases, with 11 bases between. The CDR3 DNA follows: TGTGCCAGCAGCTTAAGACAGGACGGCTACAATGAGCAGTTCTTC. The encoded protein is CASSLRQDGYNEQFF.

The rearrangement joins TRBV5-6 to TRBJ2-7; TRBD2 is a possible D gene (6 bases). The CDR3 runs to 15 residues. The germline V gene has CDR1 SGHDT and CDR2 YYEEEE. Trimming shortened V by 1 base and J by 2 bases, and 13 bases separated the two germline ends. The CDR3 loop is CASSLLSGLTYEQYF. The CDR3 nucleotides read TGTGCCAGCAGCTTGTTAAGCGGGCTAACCTACGAGCAGTACTTC.

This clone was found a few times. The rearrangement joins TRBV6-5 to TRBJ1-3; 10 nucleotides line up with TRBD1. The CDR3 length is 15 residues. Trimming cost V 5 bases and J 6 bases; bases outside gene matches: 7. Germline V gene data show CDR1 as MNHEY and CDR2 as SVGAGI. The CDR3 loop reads CASSPAGTGVNTIYF. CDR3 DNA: TGTGCCAGCAGTCCCGCCGGGACAGGGGTAAACACCATATATTTT.

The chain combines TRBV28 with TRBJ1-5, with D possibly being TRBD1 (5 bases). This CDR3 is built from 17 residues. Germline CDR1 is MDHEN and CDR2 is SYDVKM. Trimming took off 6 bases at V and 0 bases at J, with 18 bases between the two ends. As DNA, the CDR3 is TGTGCCAGCAGAATCGGCGGGGCAGAGGATAGCAATCAGCCCCAGCATTTT. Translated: CASRIGGAEDSNQPQHF.

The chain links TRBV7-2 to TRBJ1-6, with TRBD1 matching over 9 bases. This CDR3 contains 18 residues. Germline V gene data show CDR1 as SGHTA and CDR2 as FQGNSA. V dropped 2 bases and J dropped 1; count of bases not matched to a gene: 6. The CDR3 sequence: CASSLKVTGGSYNSPLHF. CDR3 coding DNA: TGTGCCAGCAGCTTAAAGGTGACAGGGGGGTCCTATAATTCACCCCTCCACTTT.

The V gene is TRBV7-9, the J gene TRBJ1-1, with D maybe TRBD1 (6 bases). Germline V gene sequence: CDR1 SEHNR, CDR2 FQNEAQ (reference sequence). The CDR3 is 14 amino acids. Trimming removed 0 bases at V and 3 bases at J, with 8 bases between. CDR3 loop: CASSLAGAYTEAFF. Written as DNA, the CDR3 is TGTGCCAGCAGCTTAGCGGGGGCCTACACTGAAGCTTTCTTT.

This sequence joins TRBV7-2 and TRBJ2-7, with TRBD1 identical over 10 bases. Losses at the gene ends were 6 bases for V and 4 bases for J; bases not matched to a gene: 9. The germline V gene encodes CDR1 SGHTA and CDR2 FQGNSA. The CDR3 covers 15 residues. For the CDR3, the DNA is TGTGCCAGCAGTACGGACAGGGGGGTAGTTTACGAGCAGTACTTC. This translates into CASSTDRGVVYEQYF.

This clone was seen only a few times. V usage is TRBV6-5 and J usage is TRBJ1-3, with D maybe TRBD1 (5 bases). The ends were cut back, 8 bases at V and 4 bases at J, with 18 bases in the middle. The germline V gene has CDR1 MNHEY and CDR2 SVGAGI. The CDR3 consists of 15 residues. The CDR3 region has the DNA TGTGCCAGCCATCAGTCGGGGGTAGGAGGAAACACCATATATTTT. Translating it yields CASHQSGVGGNTIYF.

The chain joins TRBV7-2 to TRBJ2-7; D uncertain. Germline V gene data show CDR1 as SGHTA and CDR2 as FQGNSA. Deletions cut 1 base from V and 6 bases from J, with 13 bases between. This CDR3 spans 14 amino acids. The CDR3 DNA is TGTGCCAGCAGCTTAGAAACAGCCCTAAGCGAGCAGTACTTC. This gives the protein CASSLETALSEQYF.

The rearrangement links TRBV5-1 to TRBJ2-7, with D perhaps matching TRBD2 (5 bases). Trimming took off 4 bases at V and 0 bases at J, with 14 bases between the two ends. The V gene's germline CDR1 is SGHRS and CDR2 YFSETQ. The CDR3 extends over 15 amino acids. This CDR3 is CASSPGMSYSYEQYF. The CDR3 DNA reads TGCGCCAGCAGCCCCGGGATGTCATACTCCTACGAGCAGTACTTC.

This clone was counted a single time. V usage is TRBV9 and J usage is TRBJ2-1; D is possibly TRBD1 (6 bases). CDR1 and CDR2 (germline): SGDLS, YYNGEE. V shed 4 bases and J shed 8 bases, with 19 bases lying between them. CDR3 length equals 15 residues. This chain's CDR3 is CASSFTSGAADEQFF. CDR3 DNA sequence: TGTGCCAGCAGCTTCACATCAGGGGCAGCGGATGAGCAGTTCTTC. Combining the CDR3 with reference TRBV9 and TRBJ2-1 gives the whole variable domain DSGVTQTPKHLITATGQRVTLRCSPRSGDLSVYWYQQSLDQGLQFLIQYYNGEERAKGNILERFSAQQFPDLHSELNLSSLELGDSALYFCASSFTSGAADEQFFGPGTRLTVL.

The CDR3 DNA is TGTGCCAGCAGCCCAGACCGGACTAGCGGGGGGGCTCATAACGAGCAGTACTTC. It specifies CASSPDRTSGGAHNEQYF. The V gene is TRBV7-9, the J gene TRBJ2-7; 15 bases align to TRBD2. Germline V CDR1 and CDR2: SEHNR, FQNEAQ (reference sequence). The CDR3 is 18 residues long. V lost 5 bases and J lost 5; bases outside the gene matches: 13.

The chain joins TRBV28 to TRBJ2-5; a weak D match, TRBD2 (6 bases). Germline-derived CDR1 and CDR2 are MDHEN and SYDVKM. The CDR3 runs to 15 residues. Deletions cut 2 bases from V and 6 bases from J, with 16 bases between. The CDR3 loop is CASSLPSEMRKTQYF. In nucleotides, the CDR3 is TGTGCCAGCAGTTTACCTAGCGAGATGCGGAAGACCCAGTACTTC.

The CDR3 reads CASSYRGGPGASYNEQFF. The CDR3 DNA sequence: TGTGCCAGCAGTTACCGCGGGGGGCCTGGCGCATCCTACAATGAGCAGTTCTTC. The gene calls are TRBV6-2 or TRBV6-3 and TRBJ2-1; TRBD2 matches 8 bases. The germline CDR1 and CDR2 sequences are MNHEY and SVGEGT. This CDR3 is 18 amino acids long. With V trimmed by 2 bases and J by 1 base, 10 bases remained unmatched.

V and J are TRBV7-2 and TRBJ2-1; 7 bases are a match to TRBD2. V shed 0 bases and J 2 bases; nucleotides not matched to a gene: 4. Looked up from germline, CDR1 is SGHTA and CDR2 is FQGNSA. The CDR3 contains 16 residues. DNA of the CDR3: TGTGCCAGCAGCTTAGCCAGGGCGGGGGCCTACAATGAGCAGTTCTTC. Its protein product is CASSLARAGAYNEQFF.

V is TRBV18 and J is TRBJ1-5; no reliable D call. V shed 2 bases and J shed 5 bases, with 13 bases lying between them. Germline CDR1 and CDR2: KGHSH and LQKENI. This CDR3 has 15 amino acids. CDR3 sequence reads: CASSPSRDNHQPQHF. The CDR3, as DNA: TGTGCCAGCTCACCAAGTCGAGACAATCATCAGCCCCAGCATTTT.

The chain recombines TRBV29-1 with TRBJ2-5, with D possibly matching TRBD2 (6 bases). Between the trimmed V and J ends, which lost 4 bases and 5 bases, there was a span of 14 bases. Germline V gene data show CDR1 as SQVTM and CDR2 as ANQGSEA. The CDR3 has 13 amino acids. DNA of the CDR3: TGCAGCGTTGGGCTACTAGCTCTGGAGACCCAGTACTTC. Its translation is CSVGLLALETQYF.

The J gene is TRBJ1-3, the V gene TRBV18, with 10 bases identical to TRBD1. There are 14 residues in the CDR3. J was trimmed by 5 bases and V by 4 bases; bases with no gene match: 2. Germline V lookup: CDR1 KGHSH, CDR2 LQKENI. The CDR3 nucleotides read TGTGCCAGCTCACGGGGACAGGGGAGAAACACCATATATTTT. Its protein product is CASSRGQGRNTIYF. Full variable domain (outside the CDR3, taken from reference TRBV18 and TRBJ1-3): NAGVMQNPRHLVRRRGQEARLRCSPMKGHSHVYWYRQLPEEGLKFMVYLQKENIIDESGMPKERFSAEFPKEGPSILRIQQVVRGDSAAYFCASSRGQGRNTIYFGEGSWLTVV.

CDR3 residues: CASSYGRGRAPLHF. The CDR3 DNA reads TGTGCCAGCAGTTACGGGAGGGGAAGGGCACCCCTCCACTTT. The chain has TRBV6-2 or TRBV6-3 and TRBJ1-6, with D tentatively TRBD1 (5 bases). Looked up from germline, CDR1 is MNHEY and CDR2 is SVGEGT. Trimming pared 2 bases from V and 11 bases from J, leaving 13 bases between. The CDR3 sequence is 14 residues long.

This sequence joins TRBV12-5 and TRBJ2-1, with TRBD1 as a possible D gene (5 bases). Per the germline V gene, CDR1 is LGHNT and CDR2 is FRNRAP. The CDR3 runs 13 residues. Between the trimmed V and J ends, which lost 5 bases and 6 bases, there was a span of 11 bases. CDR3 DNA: TGTGCTAGTGGTCCTCAGGGCTCCAATGAGCAGTTCTTC. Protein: CASGPQGSNEQFF.

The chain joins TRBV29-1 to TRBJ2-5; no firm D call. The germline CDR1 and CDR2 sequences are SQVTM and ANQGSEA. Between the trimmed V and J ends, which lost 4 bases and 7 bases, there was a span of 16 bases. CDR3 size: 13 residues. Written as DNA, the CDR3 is TGCAGCGTTGTTGCCGCCGAGTCACGGACCCAGTACTTC. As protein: CSVVAAESRTQYF. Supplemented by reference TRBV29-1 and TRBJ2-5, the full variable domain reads SAVISQKPSRDICQRGTSLTIQCQVDSQVTMMFWYRQQPGQSLTLIATANQGSEATYESGFVIDKFPISRPNLTFSTLTVSNMSPEDSSIYLCSVVAAESRTQYFGPGTRLLVL.